This TCR beta chain was identified during a study of identical twins. TCRdb reprocessed the 5' RACE reads via MiXCR and lists one record per CDR3 protein. Among 420,000 or so distinct CDR3 sequences, approximately 17% were seen once, and the ten largest hold roughly an eighth. Germline-derived CDR1 and CDR2 are SEHNR and FQNEAQ (reference sequence). V gave up 1 base and J gave up 3 bases, with 15 bases separating them. CDR3 size: 16 residues. Of note for this clonotype: Its antigen remains unknown.

Whole-study results and caveats: Conclusions came from cross-sectional statistical analysis, not from following the same donors. Modelling approaches yielded underestimates of out-of-frame TCR alpha sharing between monozygotic twins.

This clonotype originated in a man over 45 in good health. The rearrangement links TRBV7-9 to TRBJ1-2; perhaps TRBD1 as D (6 bases). The specimen was naive T cells sorted from blood. The CDR3 loop is CASSLEVGAFHYGYTF. CDR3 nucleotides: TGTGCCAGCAGCTTAGAGGTGGGGGCATTTCACTATGGCTACACCTTC.